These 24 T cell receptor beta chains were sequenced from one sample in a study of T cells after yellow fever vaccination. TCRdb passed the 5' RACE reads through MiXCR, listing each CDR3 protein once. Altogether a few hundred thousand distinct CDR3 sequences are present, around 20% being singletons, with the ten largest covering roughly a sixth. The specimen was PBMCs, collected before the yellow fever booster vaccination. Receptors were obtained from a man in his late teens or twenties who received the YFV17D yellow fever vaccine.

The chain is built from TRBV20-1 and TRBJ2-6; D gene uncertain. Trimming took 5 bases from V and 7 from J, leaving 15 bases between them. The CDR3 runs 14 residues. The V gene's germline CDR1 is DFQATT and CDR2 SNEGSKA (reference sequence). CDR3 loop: CSAASPKNANVLTF. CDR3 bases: TGCAGTGCTGCAAGCCCGAAGAACGCCAACGTCCTGACTTTC.

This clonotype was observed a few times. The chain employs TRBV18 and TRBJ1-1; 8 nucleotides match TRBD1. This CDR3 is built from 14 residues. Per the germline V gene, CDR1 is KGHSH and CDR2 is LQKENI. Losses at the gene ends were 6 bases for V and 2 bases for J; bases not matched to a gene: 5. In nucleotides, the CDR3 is TGTGCCAGCTCTCGGGACAGGAGTAACACTGAAGCTTTCTTT. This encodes CASSRDRSNTEAFF.

The CDR3 bases are TGTGCCACCAGTGATGCGACAGGGAGGACTGAAGCTTTCTTT. Its translation: CATSDATGRTEAFF. The chain combines TRBV24-1 with TRBJ1-1; 7 bases fit TRBD1. Unmatched junction bases numbered 5, after V lost 3 bases and J lost 5 bases. The CDR3 consists of 14 residues. The germline gives CDR1 KGHDR, CDR2 SFDVKD.

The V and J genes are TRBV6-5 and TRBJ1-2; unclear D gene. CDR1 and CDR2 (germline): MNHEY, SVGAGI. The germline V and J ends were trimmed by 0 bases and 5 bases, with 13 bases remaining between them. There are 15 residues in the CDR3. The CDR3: CASSYSRPIQYGYTF. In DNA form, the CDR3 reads TGTGCCAGCAGTTACTCGAGGCCCATTCAATATGGCTACACCTTC.

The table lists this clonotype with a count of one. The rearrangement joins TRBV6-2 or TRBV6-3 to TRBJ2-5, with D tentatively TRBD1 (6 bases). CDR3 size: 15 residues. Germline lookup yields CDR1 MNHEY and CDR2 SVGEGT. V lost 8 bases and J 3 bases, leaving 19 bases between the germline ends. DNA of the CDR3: TGTGCCAGCCCGCTCCAAGGGGACAAAAAAGAGACCCAGTACTTC. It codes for CASPLQGDKKETQYF.

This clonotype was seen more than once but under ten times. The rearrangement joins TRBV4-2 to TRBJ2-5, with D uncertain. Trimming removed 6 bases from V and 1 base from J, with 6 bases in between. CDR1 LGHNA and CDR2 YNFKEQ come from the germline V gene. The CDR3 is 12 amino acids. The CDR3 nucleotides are TGTGCCAGCAGGGGGTCCCAAGAGACCCAGTACTTC. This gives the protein CASRGSQETQYF.

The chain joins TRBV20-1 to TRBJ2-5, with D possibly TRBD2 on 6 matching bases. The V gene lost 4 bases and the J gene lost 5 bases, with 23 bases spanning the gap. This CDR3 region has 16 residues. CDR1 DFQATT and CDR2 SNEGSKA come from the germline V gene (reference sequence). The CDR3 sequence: CSAKGPGEQTGETQYF. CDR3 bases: TGCAGTGCTAAAGGTCCGGGAGAGCAAACGGGGGAGACCCAGTACTTC.

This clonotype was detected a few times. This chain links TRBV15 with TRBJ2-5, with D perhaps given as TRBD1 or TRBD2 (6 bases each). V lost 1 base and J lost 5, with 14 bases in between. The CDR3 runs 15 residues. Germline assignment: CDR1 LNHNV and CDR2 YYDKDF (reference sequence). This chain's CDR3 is CATSRAGGAWETQYF. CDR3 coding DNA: TGTGCCACCAGCAGAGCCGGGGGCGCGTGGGAGACCCAGTACTTC.

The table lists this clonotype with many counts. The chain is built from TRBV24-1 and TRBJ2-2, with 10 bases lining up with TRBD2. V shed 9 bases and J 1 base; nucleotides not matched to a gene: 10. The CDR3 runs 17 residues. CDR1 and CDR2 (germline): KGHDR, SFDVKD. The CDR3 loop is CATQGLAGARNTGELFF. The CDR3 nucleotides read TGTGCCACCCAAGGCCTAGCGGGGGCCAGGAACACCGGGGAGCTGTTTTTT.

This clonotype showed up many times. This CDR3 is CASSYVGAKNIQYF. CDR3 in DNA: TGTGCCAGCAGTTACGTGGGGGCCAAAAACATTCAGTACTTC. The V and J genes are TRBV6-5 and TRBJ2-4, with unresolved D. This CDR3 region has 14 residues. V lost 2 bases and J lost 1, with 6 bases in between. The V gene's germline CDR1 is MNHEY and CDR2 SVGAGI.

The CDR3 is CASSLGTGHANGYTF. As DNA, the CDR3 is TGCGCCAGCAGCTTGGGGACAGGGCATGCTAATGGCTACACCTTC. J is TRBJ1-2 and V is TRBV5-1; 8 nucleotides match TRBD1. Germline-derived CDR1 and CDR2 are SGHRS and YFSETQ. V was clipped by 0 bases and J by 6 bases; unmatched bases: 7. This CDR3 is built from 15 residues.

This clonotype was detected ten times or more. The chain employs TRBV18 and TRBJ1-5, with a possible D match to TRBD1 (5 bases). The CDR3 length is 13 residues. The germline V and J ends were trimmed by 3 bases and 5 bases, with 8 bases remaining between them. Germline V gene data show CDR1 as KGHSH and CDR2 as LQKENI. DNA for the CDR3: TGTGCCAGCTCACCTTCGGGGGATCAGCCCCAGCATTTT. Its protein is CASSPSGDQPQHF.

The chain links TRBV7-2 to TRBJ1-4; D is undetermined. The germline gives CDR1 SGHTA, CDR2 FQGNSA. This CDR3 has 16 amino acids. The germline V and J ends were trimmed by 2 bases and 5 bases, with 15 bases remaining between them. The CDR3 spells CASSLTIRAPNEKLFF. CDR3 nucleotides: TGTGCCAGCAGCTTAACTATCAGAGCCCCCAATGAAAAACTGTTTTTT.

The CDR3 is CATSGPGRSYNEQFF. The CDR3 nucleotides are TGTGCCACCAGTGGTCCGGGGAGGTCCTACAATGAGCAGTTCTTC. V gene TRBV24-1 combines with J gene TRBJ2-1; tentative D call: TRBD2 (6 bases). Germline-derived CDR1 and CDR2 are KGHDR and SFDVKD. Trimming stripped 5 bases from V and 1 base from J, with 11 bases between. The CDR3 contains 15 residues.

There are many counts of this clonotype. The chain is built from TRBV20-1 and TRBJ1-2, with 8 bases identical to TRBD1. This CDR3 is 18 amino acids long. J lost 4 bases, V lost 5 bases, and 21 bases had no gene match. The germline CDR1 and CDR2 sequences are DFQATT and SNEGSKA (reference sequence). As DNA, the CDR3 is TGCAGTGCTTTCAAACGGACAGGGAAGGGGTCTTGGGTCTATGGCTACACCTTC. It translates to CSAFKRTGKGSWVYGYTF.

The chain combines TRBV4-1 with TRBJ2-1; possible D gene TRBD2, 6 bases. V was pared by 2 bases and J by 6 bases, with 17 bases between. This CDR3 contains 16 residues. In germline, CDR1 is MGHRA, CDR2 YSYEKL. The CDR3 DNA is TGCGCCAGCAGCCAAAGAGATGGCGGGGTCATCAATGAGCAGTTCTTC. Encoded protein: CASSQRDGGVINEQFF.

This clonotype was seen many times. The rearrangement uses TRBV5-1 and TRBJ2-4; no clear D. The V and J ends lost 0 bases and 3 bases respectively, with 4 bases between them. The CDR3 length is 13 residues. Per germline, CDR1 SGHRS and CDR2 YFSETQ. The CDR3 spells CASSLEDKNIQYF. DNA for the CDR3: TGCGCCAGCAGCTTGGAGGACAAAAACATTCAGTACTTC.

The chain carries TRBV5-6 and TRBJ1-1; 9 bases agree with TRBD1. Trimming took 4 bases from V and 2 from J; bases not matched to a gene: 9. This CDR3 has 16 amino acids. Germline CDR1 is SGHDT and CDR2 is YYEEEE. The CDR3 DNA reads TGTGCCAGCAGCGCCTTGGGGGACAGGGATAACACTGAAGCTTTCTTT. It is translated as CASSALGDRDNTEAFF.

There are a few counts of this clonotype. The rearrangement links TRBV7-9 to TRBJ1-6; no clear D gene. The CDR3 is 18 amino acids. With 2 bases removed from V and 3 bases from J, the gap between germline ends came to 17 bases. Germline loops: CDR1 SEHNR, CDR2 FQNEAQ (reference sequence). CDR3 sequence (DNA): TGTGCCAGCAGCTTACGACCGCCAGGAAATTACTATAATTCACCCCTCCACTTT. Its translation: CASSLRPPGNYYNSPLHF.

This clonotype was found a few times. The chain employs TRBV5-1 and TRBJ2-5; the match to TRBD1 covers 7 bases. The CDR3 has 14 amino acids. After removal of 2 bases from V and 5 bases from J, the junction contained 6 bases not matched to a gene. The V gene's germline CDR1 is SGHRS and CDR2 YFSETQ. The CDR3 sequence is CASSFGRGYETQYF. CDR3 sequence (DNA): TGCGCCAGCAGCTTTGGCAGGGGGTATGAGACCCAGTACTTC.

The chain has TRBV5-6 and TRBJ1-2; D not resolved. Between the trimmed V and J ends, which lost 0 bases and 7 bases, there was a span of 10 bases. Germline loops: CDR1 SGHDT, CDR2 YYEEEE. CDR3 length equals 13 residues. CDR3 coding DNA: TGTGCCAGCAGCTTGGCGGATGGGTTTGGCTACACCTTC. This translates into CASSLADGFGYTF.

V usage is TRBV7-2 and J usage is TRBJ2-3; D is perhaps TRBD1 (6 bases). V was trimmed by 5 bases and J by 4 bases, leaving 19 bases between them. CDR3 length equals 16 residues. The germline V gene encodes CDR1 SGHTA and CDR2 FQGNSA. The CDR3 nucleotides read TGTGCCAGCAGCCCCCTAGGTACAGGGCTAGCAGATACGCAGTATTTT. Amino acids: CASSPLGTGLADTQYF.

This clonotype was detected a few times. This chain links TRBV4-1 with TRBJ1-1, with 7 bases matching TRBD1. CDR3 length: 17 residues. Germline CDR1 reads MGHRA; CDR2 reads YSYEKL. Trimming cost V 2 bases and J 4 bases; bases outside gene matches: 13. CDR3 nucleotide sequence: TGCGCCAGCAGCCAATGGCAGGGGGGGAGTAGGGCCACTGAAGCTTTCTTT. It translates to CASSQWQGGSRATEAFF.

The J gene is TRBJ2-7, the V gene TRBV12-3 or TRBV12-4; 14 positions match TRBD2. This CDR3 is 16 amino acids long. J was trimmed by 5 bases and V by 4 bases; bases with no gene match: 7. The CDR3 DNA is TGTGCCAGCAGTTCCGGGACTAGCGGGGGAAGAGACGAGCAGTACGTC. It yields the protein CASSSGTSGGRDEQYV.